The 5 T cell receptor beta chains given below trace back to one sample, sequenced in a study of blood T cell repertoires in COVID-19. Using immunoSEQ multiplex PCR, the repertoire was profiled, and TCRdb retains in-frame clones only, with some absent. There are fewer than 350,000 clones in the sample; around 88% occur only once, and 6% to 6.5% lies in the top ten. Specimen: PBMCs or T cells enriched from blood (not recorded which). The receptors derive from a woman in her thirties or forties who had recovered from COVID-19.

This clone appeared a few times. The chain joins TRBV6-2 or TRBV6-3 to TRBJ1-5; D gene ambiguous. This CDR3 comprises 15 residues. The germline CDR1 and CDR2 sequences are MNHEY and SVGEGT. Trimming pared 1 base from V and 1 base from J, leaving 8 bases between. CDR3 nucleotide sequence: TGTGCCAGCAGTTACTACCTAGGCAGCAATCAGCCCCAGCATTTT. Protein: CASSYYLGSNQPQHF.

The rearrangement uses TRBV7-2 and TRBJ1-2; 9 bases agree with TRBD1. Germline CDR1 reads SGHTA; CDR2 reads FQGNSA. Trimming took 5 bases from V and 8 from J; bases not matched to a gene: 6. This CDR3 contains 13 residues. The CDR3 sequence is CASSGTGLEGYTF. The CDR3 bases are TGTGCCAGCAGCGGGACAGGGCTAGAGGGCTACACCTTC.

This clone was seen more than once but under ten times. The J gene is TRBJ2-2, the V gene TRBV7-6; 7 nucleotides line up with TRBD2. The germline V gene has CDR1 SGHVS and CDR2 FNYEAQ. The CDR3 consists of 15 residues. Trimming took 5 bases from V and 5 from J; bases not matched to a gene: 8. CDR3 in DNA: TGTGCCAGCAGCGCGTACGCGGGAGTTACCGGGGAGCTGTTTTTT. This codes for CASSAYAGVTGELFF. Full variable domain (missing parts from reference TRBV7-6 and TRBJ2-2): GAGVSQSPRYKVTKRGQDVALRCDPISGHVSLYWYRQALGQGPEFLTYFNYEAQQDKSGLPNDRFSAERPEGSISTLTIQRTEQRDSAMYRCASSAYAGVTGELFFGEGSRLTVL.

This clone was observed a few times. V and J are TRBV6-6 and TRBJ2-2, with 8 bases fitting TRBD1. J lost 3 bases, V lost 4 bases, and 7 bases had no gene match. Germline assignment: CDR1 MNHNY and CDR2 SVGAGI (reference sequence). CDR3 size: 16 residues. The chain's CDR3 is CASSSTGDMHTGELFF. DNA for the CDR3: TGTGCCAGCAGTTCGACAGGGGACATGCACACCGGGGAGCTGTTTTTT.

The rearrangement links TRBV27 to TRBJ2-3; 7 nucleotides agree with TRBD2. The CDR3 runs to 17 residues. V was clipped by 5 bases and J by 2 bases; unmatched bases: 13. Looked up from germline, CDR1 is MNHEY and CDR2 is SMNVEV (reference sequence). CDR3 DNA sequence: TGTGCCAGCAGTAACCCCGTGGCGGGGAGGGACACAGATACGCAGTATTTT. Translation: CASSNPVAGRDTDTQYF.